These T cell receptor beta chains were read from a single sample in a study of T cells in Graves' hyperthyroidism and ophthalmopathy. TCRdb processed the multiplex PCR reads anew with MiXCR; each CDR3 protein has one entry. This table has about 610,000 distinct CDR3 sequences, roughly 14% appearing once. Sequencing was carried out using blood. Every receptor here comes from a woman in her thirties or forties with Graves' ophthalmopathy. CDR3s include the opening cysteine and the closing phenylalanine or tryptophan.

j_gene,v_gene,len,CDR3aa
TRBJ2-5,TRBV20-1,12,CSASWIGETQYF
TRBJ2-7,TRBV18,14,CASSPPGSRPEQYF
TRBJ2-2,TRBV11-2,13,CASSAGPTGELFF
TRBJ2-5,TRBV6-2/TRBV6-3,15,CASSYPGGRRETQYF
TRBJ2-2,TRBV20-1,13,CSAVWSGTGELFF
TRBJ2-5,TRBV20-1,17,CSARDPLIAVGGETQYF
TRBJ2-5,TRBV20-1,15,CSARPQREGRETQYF
TRBJ2-5,TRBV7-2,15,CASSLVVTRQETQYF
TRBJ1-2,TRBV7-2,15,CASSLKGSGGYGYTF
TRBJ2-2,TRBV11-3,15,CASSLASAGTGELFF
TRBJ2-4,TRBV20-1,14,CSVSRDRAKNIQYF
TRBJ2-7,TRBV20-1,15,CSASSTGTGASEQYF
TRBJ2-5,TRBV6-2/TRBV6-3,16,CASTNTFRGHRETQYF
TRBJ2-7,TRBV9,13,CASNLGTNGEQYF
TRBJ1-2,TRBV15,12,CATSRAYEGYTF
TRBJ1-1,TRBV20-1,13,CSALQPGNTEAFF
TRBJ1-4,TRBV12-3/TRBV12-4,14,CASSVRGAEEKLFF
TRBJ1-1,TRBV6-5,16,CASSYRDRGPRTEAFF
TRBJ1-1,TRBV27,15,CASSPAGTANTEAFF
TRBJ1-3,TRBV19,14,CASNRGFSGNTIYF
TRBJ1-1,TRBV7-2,15,CASSLASHRIPEAFF
TRBJ2-4,TRBV7-8,16,CASSPPLAGWKNIQYF
TRBJ1-5,TRBV6-1,15,CASRPGGQGNQPQHF
TRBJ2-5,TRBV30,17,CAWSEGYSTQAKETQYF
TRBJ2-7,TRBV5-1,14,CASSFELSNYEQYF
TRBJ1-1,TRBV20-1,14,CSAREGWKLGGAFF
TRBJ2-5,TRBV28,18,CASSLGLAGGLGPETQYF
TRBJ2-3,TRBV6-1,15,CASRRTGRPTDTQYF
TRBJ2-5,TRBV4-3,15,CASSQGGQGQETQYF
TRBJ2-7,TRBV27,13,CASSFSYSYEQYF
TRBJ2-7,TRBV12-3/TRBV12-4,13,CASSIRQIYEQYF
TRBJ1-5,TRBV6-4,17,CASRTRGGLLGNQPQHF
TRBJ2-7,TRBV20-1,14,CSAVSPRQGREQYF
TRBJ1-5,TRBV11-2,16,CASSPTLRVVNQPQHF
TRBJ1-1,TRBV28,17,CASSPRGGKIRNTEAFF
TRBJ2-3,TRBV24-1,17,CATRGLAGASSTDTQYF
TRBJ1-5,TRBV27,15,CASSLRRYSNQPQHF
TRBJ2-7,TRBV3-1,16,CASSQGALAGAYEQYF
TRBJ2-2,TRBV20-1,13,CSARLSGTGELFF
TRBJ2-6,TRBV12-3/TRBV12-4,14,CASTFGLGANVLTF
TRBJ2-7,TRBV6-5,16,CASSYKPGATSYEQYF
TRBJ1-2,TRBV12-3/TRBV12-4,15,CASSFSPGTGHGHTF
TRBJ2-1,TRBV11-1,16,CASSLGAGRHYNEQFF
TRBJ2-2,TRBV7-2,12,CASPRWTGELFF
TRBJ2-7,TRBV19,15,CASSIVASGPYEQYF